These 21 T cell receptor beta chains were sequenced from one sample in a study of blood T cell repertoires in COVID-19 (TCRdb year 2020). Library preparation was by the immunoSEQ multiplex PCR assay. What TCRdb holds here is the immuneACCESS table cut down to in-frame rearrangements. Part of the clones is not present; checked against another copy, under half of the missing clones reflect an unresolved V gene, and the others are unexplained. The sample table records approximately 180,000 clones; over 75% of these occur just once. The ten most abundant clones make up 3% to 3.5% of the sample. The specimen sequenced was peripheral blood. Source of these receptors: a man aged 55 to 70 with acute or convalescent COVID-19.

The rearrangement uses TRBV7-9 and TRBJ1-4, with D unclear. This CDR3 region has 13 residues. V shed 5 bases and J shed 8 bases, with 12 bases lying between them. Per germline, CDR1 SEHNR and CDR2 FQNEAQ (reference sequence). CDR3 sequence reads: CASSPGMGEKLFF. The DNA for the CDR3 is TGTGCCAGCAGCCCGGGGATGGGCGAAAAACTGTTTTTT. Supplemented by reference TRBV7-9 and TRBJ1-4, the full variable domain reads DTGVSQNPRHKITKRGQNVTFRCDPISEHNRLYWYRQTLGQGPEFLTYFQNEAQLEKSRLLSDRFSAERPKGSFSTLEIQRTEQGDSAMYLCASSPGMGEKLFFGSGTQLSVL.

This chain links TRBV6-5 with TRBJ2-3, with TRBD1 matching 7 bases. Germline V gene sequence: CDR1 MNHEY, CDR2 SVGAGI. With 7 bases clipped from V and 4 bases from J, the junction kept 11 bases outside the gene matches. This CDR3 region has 15 residues. The CDR3 bases are TGTGCCAGCACTCAAGTAGGGGGCTCCCCAGATACGCAGTATTTT. Translating gives CASTQVGGSPDTQYF.

This chain joins TRBV4-1 and TRBJ2-7; 8 nucleotides agree with TRBD2. The trim removed 4 bases at V and 2 bases at J, leaving 13 bases unmatched. This CDR3 spans 17 amino acids. Germline V gene lookup returns CDR1 MGHRA and CDR2 YSYEKL. The CDR3 sequence is CASSPLPSPGLAYEQYF. The CDR3 coding sequence is TGCGCCAGCAGCCCCCTTCCATCCCCGGGACTAGCCTACGAGCAGTACTTC.

This chain joins TRBV20-1 and TRBJ2-7, with D maybe TRBD2 (6 bases). The germline CDR1 and CDR2 sequences are DFQATT and SNEGSKA (reference sequence). The CDR3 is 13 amino acids. Trimming stripped 3 bases from V and 5 bases from J, with 14 bases between. Here the CDR3 DNA reads TGCAGTGCTAGTTGGGGGGAACGACACGAGCAGTACTTC. As protein: CSASWGERHEQYF.

This clone was seen more than once but under ten times. This chain links TRBV5-1 with TRBJ1-6; D ambiguous. V lost 0 bases, J lost 13 bases, and 20 bases lay in between. Germline CDR1 and CDR2: SGHRS and YFSETQ. The length of the CDR3 is 16 residues. The CDR3 DNA follows: TGCGCCAGCAGCTTGGCCCCAGAGGGAAAGAGGTACCCCCTCCACTTT. As protein: CASSLAPEGKRYPLHF.

This clone has only a few counts. The rearrangement uses TRBV12-3 or TRBV12-4 and TRBJ1-2, with 7 bases that match TRBD1. CDR3 length: 13 amino acids. V shed 6 bases and J 2 bases; nucleotides not matched to a gene: 3. CDR3 sequence reads: CASRRTGNYGYTF. The CDR3 DNA reads as TGTGCCAGCAGACGGACAGGAAACTATGGCTACACCTTC.

The chain joins TRBV27 to TRBJ2-1; no definite D call. Germline CDR1 MNHEY, CDR2 SMNVEV (reference sequence). The germline V and J ends were trimmed by 7 bases and 8 bases, with 12 bases remaining between them. This CDR3 has 12 amino acids. The CDR3 protein is CASIGPGDEQFF. CDR3 bases: TGTGCCAGCATTGGGCCTGGCGATGAGCAGTTCTTC.

V usage is TRBV18 and J usage is TRBJ1-4, with TRBD1 matching over 9 bases. Germline V gene lookup returns CDR1 KGHSH and CDR2 LQKENI. The CDR3 sequence is 17 residues long. The junction had 11 bases not matched to a gene; V was cut back by 5 bases and J by 4 bases. DNA for the CDR3: TGTGCCAGCTCAATACCGGGACAGGGCCTCTTTAATGAAAAACTGTTTTTT. It translates to CASSIPGQGLFNEKLFF.

The chain combines TRBV11-2 with TRBJ2-3; D is ambiguous. Germline CDR1 and CDR2: SGHAT and FQNNGV. CDR3 length: 11 amino acids. Between the trimmed V and J ends, which lost 5 bases and 10 bases, there was a span of 10 bases. The CDR3 sequence: CASSPLWSQYF. For the CDR3, the DNA is TGTGCCAGCAGCCCACTGTGGTCGCAGTATTTT.

V usage is TRBV7-2 and J usage is TRBJ2-5, with a tentative D call TRBD2 (6 bases). The CDR3 is made up of 13 amino acids. The V gene lost 5 bases and the J gene lost 6 bases, with 13 bases spanning the gap. Germline CDR1 reads SGHTA; CDR2 reads FQGNSA. DNA for the CDR3: TGTGCCAGCAGCATACTAGCTCCACAGACCCAGTACTTC. Protein sequence: CASSILAPQTQYF.

The chain combines TRBV29-1 with TRBJ2-3; D is unclear. Between the trimmed V and J ends, which lost 8 bases and 7 bases, there was a span of 13 bases. The CDR3 contains 11 residues. The germline CDR1 and CDR2 sequences are SQVTM and ANQGSEA. The CDR3 DNA reads TGCAGCTTTTACTACATGAATACGCAGTATTTT. Translated: CSFYYMNTQYF.

As to this clone: A read error may produce the germline difference seen at one junction end. The chain employs TRBV7-7 and TRBJ2-1, with a possible D match to TRBD2 (6 bases). Germline assignment: CDR1 SSHAT and CDR2 FNYEAQ (reference sequence). The CDR3 runs 16 residues. The DNA of the CDR3 is TGTGCTAGCAGCTTAACTCTGGCGGGATCCAGCGATGAGCAGTTCTTC. The encoded protein is CASSLTLAGSSDEQFF.

The genes are TRBV28 and TRBJ1-5; D may be TRBD1 (5 bases). Germline V gene lookup returns CDR1 MDHEN and CDR2 SYDVKM. Trimming left V 5 bases short and J 0 bases short, with 14 bases between. The CDR3 is 16 residues long. The CDR3 region has the DNA TGTGCCAGCAGTCCGACCGACAGAACTAGCAATCAGCCCCAGCATTTT. Its protein is CASSPTDRTSNQPQHF.

This clone was found a few times. The chain carries TRBV9 and TRBJ2-7; TRBD1 agrees at 8 bases. CDR1 is SGDLS and CDR2 is YYNGEE in the germline V gene. The CDR3 covers 17 residues. V lost 4 bases to trimming and J lost 5 bases; unmatched junction nucleotides: 17. The CDR3 coding sequence is TGTGCCAGCAGCCTCCCCGGACAGGGTGTATCTCCAAACGAGCAGTACTTC. Translation gives CASSLPGQGVSPNEQYF.

The rearrangement uses TRBV20-1 and TRBJ2-7, with D tentatively TRBD2 (6 bases). V was shortened by 3 bases and J by 1 base, with 10 bases between the two germline ends. There are 13 residues in the CDR3. Germline V CDR1 and CDR2: DFQATT, SNEGSKA (reference sequence). The CDR3 region has the DNA TGCAGTGCTAGTGCTAGCGCGTCCTACGAGCAGTACTTC. This sequence encodes CSASASASYEQYF.

This clone appeared a single time. The rearrangement links TRBV28 to TRBJ2-1; the D gene is possibly TRBD2 (5 bases). Germline V gene sequence: CDR1 MDHEN, CDR2 SYDVKM. The length of the CDR3 is 15 residues. The V and J ends lost 2 bases and 0 bases respectively, with 8 bases between them. The CDR3 DNA reads as TGTGCCAGCAGTTTAGTGGGGAGCTCCTACAATGAGCAGTTCTTC. Encoded protein: CASSLVGSSYNEQFF.

The rearrangement links TRBV7-2 to TRBJ2-3; a weak D match, TRBD2 (6 bases). V was shortened by 5 bases and J by 2 bases, with 14 bases between the two germline ends. Looked up from germline, CDR1 is SGHTA and CDR2 is FQGNSA. The CDR3 is made up of 15 amino acids. The CDR3 coding sequence is TGTGCCAGCAGCGATTACGGGAGCTTCACAGATACGCAGTATTTT. Protein: CASSDYGSFTDTQYF.

This clone has only a few counts. The chain combines TRBV19 with TRBJ2-1; 8 bases are shared with TRBD2. This CDR3 comprises 15 residues. The J segment lost 3 bases and the V segment lost 3 bases, leaving 4 bases of the junction unmatched. Germline V gene lookup returns CDR1 LNHDA and CDR2 SQIVND (reference sequence). The CDR3 reads CASSIASGLYNEQFF. The CDR3 nucleotides are TGTGCCAGTAGTATCGCTAGCGGGCTCTACAATGAGCAGTTCTTC.

This clone was observed a single time. The rearrangement links TRBV5-1 to TRBJ2-1; TRBD2 aligns across 7 bases. The V and J ends lost 5 bases and 7 bases, in that order; junction bases with no gene match: 9. Germline V gene sequence: CDR1 SGHRS, CDR2 YFSETQ. The CDR3 covers 14 residues. The CDR3 here is CASSGGESTNEQFF. The CDR3 coding sequence is TGCGCCAGCAGTGGGGGGGAGTCAACGAATGAGCAGTTCTTC.

The J gene is TRBJ2-6, the V gene TRBV6-2 or TRBV6-3; 8 bases are shared with TRBD1. The junction had 9 bases not matched to a gene; V was cut back by 2 bases and J by 3 bases. The CDR3 length is 18 residues. Germline V gene sequence: CDR1 MNHEY, CDR2 SVGEGT. The CDR3 DNA follows: TGTGCCAGCAGTTACAGGGACAGGACAGGGAGTGGGGCCAACGTCCTGACTTTC. Residues: CASSYRDRTGSGANVLTF.

The chain is built from TRBV7-9 and TRBJ2-7; 11 bases fit TRBD2. With 5 bases clipped from V and 2 bases from J, the junction kept 2 bases outside the gene matches. Germline CDR1 reads SEHNR; CDR2 reads FQNEAQ (reference sequence). This CDR3 is built from 14 residues. CDR3 protein: CASSRTSGPYEQYF. For the CDR3, the DNA is TGTGCCAGCAGCCGGACTAGCGGGCCCTACGAGCAGTACTTC.